These 15 T cell receptor beta chains share one sample of origin, sequenced in a study of T-cell reconstitution after alpha-beta-depleted transplantation in children. Unique molecular identifiers featured in how the TCRbeta library was prepared. One entry per CDR3 protein, called by TCRdb with MiXCR from the PCR reads. Of approximately 240,000 distinct CDR3 sequences listed, 9% to 10% are singletons. The sequences come from PBMCs from the stem cell graft donor, collected from the stem cell graft. These receptor sequences come from a human donor who donated a stem cell graft to a child with SCID.

The CDR3 region has the DNA TGTGCCAGCAGCCAAGCCCGACAGGGGAGGGAGCCCCAGCATTTT. It codes for CASSQARQGREPQHF. This rearrangement joins TRBV4-2 to TRBJ1-5, with TRBD1 matching over 8 bases. Germline lookup yields CDR1 LGHNA and CDR2 YNFKEQ. This CDR3 comprises 15 residues. The ends lost 1 base at V and 8 bases at J; junction bases unmatched: 7.

This clonotype was counted many times. The V gene is TRBV6-5, the J gene TRBJ2-1; TRBD2 matches 13 bases. Germline-derived CDR1 and CDR2 are MNHEY and SVGAGI. V dropped 5 bases and J dropped 7; count of bases not matched to a gene: 11. CDR3 length: 17 amino acids. The CDR3 nucleotides read TGTGCCAGCAGTCCCCTCCTACTAGCGGGGGGGCGTAATGAGCAGTTCTTC. This translates into CASSPLLLAGGRNEQFF.

This clonotype was counted ten times or more. The rearrangement uses TRBV7-9 and TRBJ1-3; a weak D match, TRBD1 (5 bases). Germline V lookup: CDR1 SEHNR, CDR2 FQNEAQ (reference sequence). The CDR3 has 16 amino acids. Trimming took off 5 bases at V and 4 bases at J, with 18 bases between the two ends. Here the CDR3 DNA reads TGTGCCAGCAGCGTTAATAACAAAGGGGTCGGAAACACCATATATTTT. Protein product: CASSVNNKGVGNTIYF.

Concerning this clonotype itself: This sequence may be a read error, since a much larger clone differs from it by one base. CDR3 nucleotides: TGTGCCGGCACCTCCCTGAGGGATCAGCCCCAGCATTTT. Encoded protein: CAGTSLRDQPQHF. The chain is built from TRBV12-3 or TRBV12-4 and TRBJ1-5; D remains ambiguous. With 11 bases removed from V and 5 bases from J, the gap between germline ends came to 16 bases. The CDR3 is made up of 13 amino acids.

The sample holds many counts of this clonotype. The chain recombines TRBV5-6 with TRBJ2-3; no definite D call. The germline V and J ends were trimmed by 4 bases and 7 bases, with 10 bases remaining between them. Germline loops: CDR1 SGHDT, CDR2 YYEEEE. The CDR3 loop spans 12 amino acids. The DNA for the CDR3 is TGTGCCAGCAGCCTCGGACCGAATACGCAGTATTTT. Translation gives CASSLGPNTQYF.

This clonotype was seen repeatedly, ten times or more. The chain is built from TRBV7-2 and TRBJ2-3; 13 bases align to TRBD2. Germline V gives CDR1 SGHTA, CDR2 FQGNSA. V lost 6 bases, J lost 2 bases, and 8 bases stayed unmatched. The CDR3 runs 17 residues. This CDR3 is CASRKGLAGPITDTQYF. As DNA, the CDR3 is TGTGCCAGCAGGAAGGGACTAGCGGGGCCAATCACAGATACGCAGTATTTT.

This clonotype has ten or more counts. The rearrangement uses TRBV5-6 and TRBJ1-6, with unresolved D. CDR1 and CDR2 from the germline V gene are SGHDT and YYEEEE. The CDR3 runs to 15 residues. Trimming left V 1 base short and J 3 bases short, with 8 bases between. CDR3 sequence: CASSLLDDYNSPLHF. The CDR3 coding sequence is TGTGCCAGCAGCTTGCTTGATGACTATAATTCACCCCTCCACTTT.

This clonotype was seen many times. CDR3 DNA: TGTGCCAGCACTGGAGGGGACACCAGCTCCTACAATGAGCAGTTCTTC. Protein product: CASTGGDTSSYNEQFF. This chain links TRBV28 with TRBJ2-1; the D call may be TRBD1 or TRBD2 (6 bases each). The CDR3 length is 16 residues. The V gene's germline CDR1 is MDHEN and CDR2 SYDVKM. With 7 bases removed from V and 0 bases from J, the gap between germline ends came to 16 bases.

On this clonotype: This sequence may be a read error, since a much larger clone differs from it by one base. The chain has TRBV10-1 and TRBJ2-5; no definite D call. The ends were cut back, 8 bases at V and 6 bases at J, with 16 bases in the middle. CDR1 WNHNN and CDR2 SYGVQD come from the germline V gene (reference sequence). The CDR3 is 13 amino acids. CDR3 protein: CASSDGPPKTQYF. The CDR3 region has the DNA TGCGCCAGCTCTGATGGGCCGCCGAAGACCCAGTACTTC.

This clonotype was observed at least ten times. The chain couples TRBV20-1 to TRBJ1-1; 9 nucleotides align to TRBD1. The trim removed 6 bases at V and 5 bases at J, leaving 7 bases unmatched. Per the germline V gene, CDR1 is DFQATT and CDR2 is SNEGSKA (reference sequence). The CDR3 loop spans 13 amino acids. The CDR3 DNA is TGCAGTGCCAAGGACAGGGGAGAAACTGAAGCTTTCTTT. It specifies CSAKDRGETEAFF.

This clonotype was counted many times. The J gene is TRBJ1-2, the V gene TRBV7-2; TRBD1 agrees at 7 bases. Germline V gives CDR1 SGHTA, CDR2 FQGNSA. J gave up 4 bases and V 5 bases, and 4 bases lay outside the gene matches. The CDR3 is 13 residues long. CDR3 amino acids: CASSPDRVYGYTF. DNA of the CDR3: TGTGCCAGCAGCCCTGACAGGGTCTATGGCTACACCTTC.

The table lists this clonotype with many counts. V usage is TRBV9 and J usage is TRBJ2-2; the D call may be TRBD1 or TRBD2 (5 bases each). The CDR3 covers 16 residues. Trimming shortened V by 4 bases and J by 3 bases, and 16 bases separated the two germline ends. The V gene's germline CDR1 is SGDLS and CDR2 YYNGEE. DNA of the CDR3: TGTGCCAGCAGCCCCGGGGCAGGGTGGGACACCGGGGAGCTGTTTTTT. Translation gives CASSPGAGWDTGELFF.

The J gene is TRBJ1-2, the V gene TRBV6-2 or TRBV6-3; 7 nucleotides match TRBD1. This CDR3 is built from 15 residues. Germline V lookup: CDR1 MNHEY, CDR2 SVGEGT. J gave up 5 bases and V 8 bases, and 14 bases lay outside the gene matches. CDR3 protein: CASHGDSPAVYGYTF. CDR3 coding DNA: TGTGCCAGCCATGGGGACAGCCCGGCAGTGTATGGCTACACCTTC.

This clonotype was counted ten times or more. V is TRBV12-3 or TRBV12-4 and J is TRBJ1-1; no definite D call. The germline V and J ends were trimmed by 5 bases and 4 bases, with 17 bases remaining between them. This CDR3 comprises 15 residues. This CDR3 is CASSPAAGRGTEAFF. CDR3 sequence (DNA): TGTGCCAGCAGTCCTGCGGCTGGTCGAGGCACTGAAGCTTTCTTT.

This clonotype was counted many times. V and J are TRBV7-6 and TRBJ2-1; D not resolved. V lost 1 base, J lost 7 bases, and 17 bases lay in between. The V gene's germline CDR1 is SGHVS and CDR2 FNYEAQ. This CDR3 has 16 amino acids. CDR3 sequence: CASSLGSVTTPNEQFF. DNA of the CDR3: TGTGCCAGCAGCTTAGGGTCCGTGACCACCCCAAATGAGCAGTTCTTC.